This T cell receptor (beta chain) is drawn from a study of Ad26.COV2.S vaccination and SARS-CoV-2 variants. At the level of the study: Vaccine-arm donor from the placebo-controlled COV1001 Ad26.COV2.S trial. Participants got Ad26.COV2.S intramuscularly, once or twice 56 days apart.

Sequenced by immunoSEQ multiplex PCR; TCRdb stores in-frame clones only, minus some. The data show roughly 420,000 clones, with 85% to 90% seen just once and 2% to 3% held by the top ten. The germline V gene has CDR1 MNHEY and CDR2 SVGAGI. The CDR3 length is 15 residues. V dropped 4 bases and J dropped 1 base, with 13 bases sitting between them. The treatment: around 19 received Ad26.COV2.S at low or high dose, single or two shots; about 5 received placebo; per-sample allocation not given. Sampling was done on day 63 after the first vaccine or placebo injection. Donor was an adult aged 18-55 years in Boston.

The chain is built from TRBV6-5 and TRBJ1-2, with D perhaps matching TRBD1 (6 bases). This sequence was found in a person between 18 and 60 years old who received the Ad26.COV2.S COVID-19 vaccine or a placebo. Sequencing used peripheral blood, obtained in a trial of Ad26.COV2.S vaccine versus placebo. In DNA, the CDR3 is TGTGCCAGCAGTTTGGGGGCATCTCTTAACTATGGCTACACCTTC. Its protein product is CASSLGASLNYGYTF.